The clone carrying this T cell receptor beta chain has a count of ten or more. What it recognizes is unknown. TCRdb redid the calling of the 5' RACE reads with MiXCR, one entry per CDR3 protein. The table includes about 690,000 distinct CDR3 sequences, 5.5% to 6.5% detected once. This sample is part of a study of identical twins. Points from the study as a whole: These conclusions were based on statistical analysis (cross-sectional, not following the same donors). Reduced insertions were recorded for abundant cord blood beta clonotypes, with no such pattern in memory repertoires.

Trimming cost V 5 bases and J 9 bases, with 14 bases left between them. Germline V gene data show CDR1 as SGHAT and CDR2 as FQNNGV. The CDR3 runs to 13 residues. The chain combines TRBV11-2 with TRBJ2-1, with D possibly TRBD1 on 5 matching bases. This clonotype was sampled from a young man in good health. Sequenced: naive T cells sorted from blood. CDR3 residues: CASSRQGDSEQFF. The CDR3 DNA reads TGTGCCAGCAGCCGCCAAGGGGATTCTGAGCAGTTCTTC.